One and the same sample provided the 15 T cell receptor beta chains below, sequenced in a study of T cell responses to AZD1222 COVID-19 vaccine. The assay was immunoSEQ multiplex PCR, and TCRdb's table has in-frame clones only and misses some. The table records 150,000 to 200,000 clones, about 94% of them present only once. Sequenced material: peripheral blood, taken on day 0 of AZD1222 vaccination. These receptors were collected from an adult in good health.

The rearrangement joins TRBV6-1 to TRBJ2-1, with D possibly being TRBD2 (6 bases). Trimming took off 1 base at V and 8 bases at J, with 15 bases between the two ends. This CDR3 is built from 15 residues. CDR1 MNHNS and CDR2 SASEGT come from the germline V gene. The CDR3 region is CASSEGGLRDHEQFF. In DNA, the CDR3 is TGTGCCAGCAGTGAAGGGGGACTTCGAGACCATGAGCAGTTCTTC.

The chain recombines TRBV5-5 with TRBJ1-1, with D possibly matching TRBD1 (5 bases). The CDR3 spans 13 residues. Trimming shortened V by 3 bases and J by 9 bases, and 15 bases separated the two germline ends. CDR1 and CDR2 (germline): SGHKS, YYEKEE (reference sequence). The CDR3 DNA reads as TGTGCCAGCAGCTCCCAAGGGGAGGGAAAAGCTTTCTTT. Amino acid sequence: CASSSQGEGKAFF. Filled out from reference TRBV5-5 and TRBJ1-1, the complete variable domain reads DAGVTQSPTHLIKTRGQQVTLRCSPISGHKSVSWYQQVLGQGPQFIFQYYEKEERGRGNFPDRFSARQFPNYSSELNVNALLLGDSALYLCASSSQGEGKAFFGQGTRLTVV.

This chain joins TRBV7-6 and TRBJ2-7; D is possibly TRBD1 (6 bases). This CDR3 is built from 14 residues. V was shortened by 0 bases and J by 5 bases, with 11 bases between the two germline ends. The germline CDR1 and CDR2 sequences are SGHVS and FNYEAQ. CDR3: CASSLASTGHEQYF. The DNA of the CDR3 is TGTGCCAGCAGCTTAGCTTCAACAGGGCACGAGCAGTACTTC.

J is TRBJ1-1 and V is TRBV7-8; 7 nucleotides match TRBD1. Germline V gives CDR1 SGHVS, CDR2 FQNEAQ. The J segment lost 1 base and the V segment lost 5 bases, leaving 7 bases of the junction unmatched. This CDR3 region has 15 residues. CDR3 nucleotide sequence: TGTGCCAGCAGCCCAAGCCGGGACAGGAACACTGAAGCTTTCTTT. Translating it yields CASSPSRDRNTEAFF.

The chain joins TRBV5-1 to TRBJ2-3; D not resolved. Trimming pared 3 bases from V and 0 bases from J, leaving 2 bases between. This CDR3 region has 12 residues. The germline V gene has CDR1 SGHRS and CDR2 YFSETQ. The CDR3 loop is CASSSSTDTQYF. CDR3 bases: TGCGCCAGCAGCTCTAGCACAGATACGCAGTATTTT.

The chain is built from TRBV10-2 and TRBJ1-1, with unresolved D. Looked up from germline, CDR1 is WSHSY and CDR2 is SAAADI. V shed 2 bases and J shed 7 bases, with 8 bases lying between them. The CDR3 runs 12 residues. CDR3 in amino acids: CASSEVRGEAFF. CDR3 nucleotide sequence: TGCGCCAGCAGTGAGGTCCGGGGTGAAGCTTTCTTT.

The genes are TRBV7-2 and TRBJ1-2; D not resolved. V was shortened by 1 base and J by 4 bases, with 13 bases between the two germline ends. Germline V gene sequence: CDR1 SGHTA, CDR2 FQGNSA. The CDR3 has 15 amino acids. This CDR3 is CASSLVPTLGYGYTF. The CDR3 DNA follows: TGTGCCAGCAGCTTAGTACCGACGTTGGGCTATGGCTACACCTTC.

J is TRBJ1-2 and V is TRBV5-6, with D maybe TRBD1 (6 bases). V was pared by 0 bases and J by 0 bases, with 9 bases between. CDR3 size: 15 residues. Per the germline V gene, CDR1 is SGHDT and CDR2 is YYEEEE. The CDR3 nucleotides read TGTGCCAGCAGCTTGGTTGGGACAACTAACTATGGCTACACCTTC. Translation: CASSLVGTTNYGYTF. The variable domain in full, with the rest retrieved from reference TRBV5-6 and TRBJ1-2, is DAGVTQSPTHLIKTRGQQVTLRCSPKSGHDTVSWYQQALGQGPQFIFQYYEEEERQRGNFPDRFSGHQFPNYSSELNVNALLLGDSALYLCASSLVGTTNYGYTFGSGTRLTVV.

The CDR3 spells CASSLVGGSDQPQHF. The CDR3 DNA is TGTGCCAGCAGTTTGGTAGGGGGCTCCGATCAGCCCCAGCATTTT. The chain couples TRBV28 to TRBJ1-5; TRBD1 matches 7 bases. Trimming took 3 bases from V and 5 from J; bases not matched to a gene: 7. This CDR3 region has 15 residues. CDR1 is MDHEN, CDR2 SYDVKM, per germline.

The chain has TRBV19 and TRBJ2-7; 13 bases are shared with TRBD2. The CDR3 is 13 residues long. Germline loops: CDR1 LNHDA, CDR2 SQIVND (reference sequence). The trim removed 5 bases at V and 7 bases at J, leaving 2 bases unmatched. CDR3 region: CASSGLAGVEQYF. The CDR3 DNA reads TGTGCCAGTAGTGGACTAGCGGGAGTTGAGCAGTACTTC.

This rearrangement joins TRBV5-4 to TRBJ1-1, with D uncertain. In germline, CDR1 is SGHNT, CDR2 YYREEE (reference sequence). The V gene lost 4 bases and the J gene lost 1 base, with 14 bases spanning the gap. The length of the CDR3 is 15 residues. The CDR3 here is CASSLRKGENTEAFF. As DNA, the CDR3 is TGTGCCAGCAGCCTCCGCAAGGGCGAGAACACTGAAGCTTTCTTT.

CDR3: CASSLAMGRRNYGYTF. In nucleotides, the CDR3 is TGTGCCAGCAGCTTGGCCATGGGACGGAGAAACTATGGCTACACCTTC. J is TRBJ1-2 and V is TRBV5-5; tentative D call: TRBD1 (5 bases). Between the trimmed V and J ends, which lost 0 bases and 2 bases, there was a span of 14 bases. The CDR3 is made up of 16 amino acids. Germline lookup yields CDR1 SGHKS and CDR2 YYEKEE (reference sequence). Full variable domain (remainder filled in from reference TRBV5-5 and TRBJ1-2): DAGVTQSPTHLIKTRGQQVTLRCSPISGHKSVSWYQQVLGQGPQFIFQYYEKEERGRGNFPDRFSARQFPNYSSELNVNALLLGDSALYLCASSLAMGRRNYGYTFGSGTRLTVV.

V is TRBV15 and J is TRBJ1-2, with TRBD1 matching over 7 bases. V gave up 5 bases and J gave up 4 bases; unmatched junction bases: 4. The CDR3 has 13 residues. Germline loops: CDR1 LNHNV, CDR2 YYDKDF (reference sequence). The CDR3 DNA reads as TGTGCCACCAGCCCCGGGACAGCCTATGGCTACACCTTC. Translated: CATSPGTAYGYTF. Using reference TRBV15 and TRBJ1-2 for the parts outside the CDR3, the full variable domain is DAMVIQNPRYQVTQFGKPVTLSCSQTLNHNVMYWYQQKSSQAPKLLFHYYDKDFNNEADTPDNFQSRRPNTSFCFLDIRSPGLGDTAMYLCATSPGTAYGYTFGSGTRLTVV.

CDR3 amino acids: CASSLGDSSGNTIYF. As DNA, the CDR3 is TGTGCCAGCAGCTTAGGGGACAGCTCTGGAAACACCATATATTTT. This chain uses TRBV7-9 with TRBJ1-3; 7 positions agree with TRBD1. From germline, CDR1 is SEHNR and CDR2 FQNEAQ (reference sequence). The V and J ends lost 1 base and 0 bases, in that order; junction bases with no gene match: 0. The CDR3 totals 15 residues.

The J gene is TRBJ2-2, the V gene TRBV28; D uncertain. This CDR3 has 13 residues. V was trimmed by 5 bases and J by 6 bases, leaving 10 bases between them. Germline assignment: CDR1 MDHEN and CDR2 SYDVKM. The CDR3 sequence: CASSPQVAGELFF. CDR3 nucleotides: TGTGCCAGCAGTCCCCAAGTGGCCGGGGAGCTGTTTTTT.